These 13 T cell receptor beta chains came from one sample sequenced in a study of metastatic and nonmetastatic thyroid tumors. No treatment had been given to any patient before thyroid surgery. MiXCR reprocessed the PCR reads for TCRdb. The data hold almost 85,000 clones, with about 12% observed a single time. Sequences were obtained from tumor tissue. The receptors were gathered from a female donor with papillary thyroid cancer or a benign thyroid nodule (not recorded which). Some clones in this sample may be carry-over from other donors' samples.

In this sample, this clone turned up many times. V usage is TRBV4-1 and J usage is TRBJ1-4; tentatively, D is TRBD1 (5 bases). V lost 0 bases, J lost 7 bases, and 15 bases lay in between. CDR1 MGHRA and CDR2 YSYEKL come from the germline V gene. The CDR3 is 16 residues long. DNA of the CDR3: TGCGCCAGCAGCCAAGACCTGGGGTCCAGGGCTGAAAAACTGTTTTTT. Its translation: CASSQDLGSRAEKLFF.

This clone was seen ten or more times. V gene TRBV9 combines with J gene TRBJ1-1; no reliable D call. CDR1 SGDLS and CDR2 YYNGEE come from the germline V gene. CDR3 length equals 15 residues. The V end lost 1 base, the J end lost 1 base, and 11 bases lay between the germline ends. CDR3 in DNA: TGTGCCAGCAGCGTATCAGGCATAGGGAACACTGAAGCTTTCTTT. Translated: CASSVSGIGNTEAFF.

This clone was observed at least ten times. CDR3 in amino acids: CATSDLGFEQYF. The CDR3 nucleotides are TGTGCCACCAGTGATTTGGGGTTCGAGCAGTACTTC. This chain joins TRBV24-1 and TRBJ2-7, with D unclear. Trimming took 0 bases from V and 6 from J, leaving 5 bases between them. This CDR3 region has 12 residues. Germline-derived CDR1 and CDR2 are KGHDR and SFDVKD.

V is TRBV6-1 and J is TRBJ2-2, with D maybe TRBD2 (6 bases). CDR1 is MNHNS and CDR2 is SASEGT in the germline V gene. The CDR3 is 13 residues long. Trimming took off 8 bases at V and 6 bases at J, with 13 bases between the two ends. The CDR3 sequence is CASLRLVPGELFF. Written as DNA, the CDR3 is TGTGCCAGCCTGCGACTAGTCCCCGGGGAGCTGTTTTTT.

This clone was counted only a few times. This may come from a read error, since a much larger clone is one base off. In DNA form, the CDR3 reads TGCGCCAGCATGGACAGGGTCCAAACTGAAGCTTTCTTT. This encodes CASMDRVQTEAFF. This chain joins TRBV5-1 and TRBJ1-1; 8 bases map to TRBD1. V was clipped by 6 bases and J by 5 bases; unmatched bases: 6. The length of the CDR3 is 13 residues. Germline CDR1 SGHRS, CDR2 YFSETQ.

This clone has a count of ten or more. The CDR3 DNA reads TGTGCCAGCAGAATGGGGGGAGAGACCCAGTACTTC. Translating gives CASRMGGETQYF. The rearrangement links TRBV12-3 or TRBV12-4 to TRBJ2-5, with D perhaps TRBD2 (6 bases). Trimming shortened V by 6 bases and J by 4 bases, and 9 bases separated the two germline ends. The CDR3 covers 12 residues.

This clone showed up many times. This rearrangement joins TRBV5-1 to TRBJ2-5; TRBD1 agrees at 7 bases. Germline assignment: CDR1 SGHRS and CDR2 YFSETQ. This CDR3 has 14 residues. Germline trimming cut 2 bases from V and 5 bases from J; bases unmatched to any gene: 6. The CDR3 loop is CASSFEGAGETQYF. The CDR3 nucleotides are TGCGCCAGCAGCTTCGAGGGGGCTGGGGAGACCCAGTACTTC. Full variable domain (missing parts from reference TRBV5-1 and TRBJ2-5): KAGVTQTPRYLIKTRGQQVTLSCSPISGHRSVSWYQQTPGQGLQFLFEYFSETQRNKGNFPGRFSGRQFSNSRSEMNVSTLELGDSALYLCASSFEGAGETQYFGPGTRLLVL.

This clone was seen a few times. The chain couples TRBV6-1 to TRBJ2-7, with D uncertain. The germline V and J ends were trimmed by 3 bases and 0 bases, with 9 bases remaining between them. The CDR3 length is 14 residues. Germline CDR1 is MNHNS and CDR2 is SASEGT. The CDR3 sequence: CASSERGPSYEQYF. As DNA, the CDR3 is TGTGCCAGCAGTGAGAGAGGACCCTCCTACGAGCAGTACTTC.

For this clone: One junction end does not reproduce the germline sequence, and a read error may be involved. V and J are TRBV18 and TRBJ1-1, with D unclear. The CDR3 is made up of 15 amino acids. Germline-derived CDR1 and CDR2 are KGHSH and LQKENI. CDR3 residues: CANSQGHGIEAEAFF. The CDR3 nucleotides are TGTGCCAACTCACAAGGTCACGGAATCGAGGCTGAAGCTTTCTTT.

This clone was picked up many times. CDR3 protein: CASSYGLDTYEQYF. The CDR3 region has the DNA TGCGCCAGCAGCTATGGACTAGACACCTACGAGCAGTACTTC. The chain links TRBV5-1 to TRBJ2-7, with TRBD2 matching 7 bases. CDR1 is SGHRS and CDR2 is YFSETQ in the germline V gene. The CDR3 length is 14 residues. Unmatched junction bases numbered 5, after V lost 3 bases and J lost 2 bases.

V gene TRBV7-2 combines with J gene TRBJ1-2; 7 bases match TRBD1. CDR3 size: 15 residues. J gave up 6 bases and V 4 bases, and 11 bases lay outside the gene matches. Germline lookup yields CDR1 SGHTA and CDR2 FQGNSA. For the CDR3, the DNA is TGTGCCAGCAGCTATTACCGCCGGGACAGAGATGGCTACACCTTC. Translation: CASSYYRRDRDGYTF.

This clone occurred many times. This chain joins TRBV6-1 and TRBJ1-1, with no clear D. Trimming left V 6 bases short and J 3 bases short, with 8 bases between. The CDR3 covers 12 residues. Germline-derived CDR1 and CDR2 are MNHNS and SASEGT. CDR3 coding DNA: TGTGCCAGCAGGAGATTTGACACTGAAGCTTTCTTT. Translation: CASRRFDTEAFF.

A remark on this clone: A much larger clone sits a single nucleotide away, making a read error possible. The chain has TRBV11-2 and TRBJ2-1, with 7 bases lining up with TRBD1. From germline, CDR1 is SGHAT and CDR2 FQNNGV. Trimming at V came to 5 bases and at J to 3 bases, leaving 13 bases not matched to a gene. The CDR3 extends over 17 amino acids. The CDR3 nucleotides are TGTGCCAGCAGCCTCGACAGGGTCCGACTCTACTACAATGAGCAGTTCTTC. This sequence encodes CASSLDRVRLYYNEQFF.